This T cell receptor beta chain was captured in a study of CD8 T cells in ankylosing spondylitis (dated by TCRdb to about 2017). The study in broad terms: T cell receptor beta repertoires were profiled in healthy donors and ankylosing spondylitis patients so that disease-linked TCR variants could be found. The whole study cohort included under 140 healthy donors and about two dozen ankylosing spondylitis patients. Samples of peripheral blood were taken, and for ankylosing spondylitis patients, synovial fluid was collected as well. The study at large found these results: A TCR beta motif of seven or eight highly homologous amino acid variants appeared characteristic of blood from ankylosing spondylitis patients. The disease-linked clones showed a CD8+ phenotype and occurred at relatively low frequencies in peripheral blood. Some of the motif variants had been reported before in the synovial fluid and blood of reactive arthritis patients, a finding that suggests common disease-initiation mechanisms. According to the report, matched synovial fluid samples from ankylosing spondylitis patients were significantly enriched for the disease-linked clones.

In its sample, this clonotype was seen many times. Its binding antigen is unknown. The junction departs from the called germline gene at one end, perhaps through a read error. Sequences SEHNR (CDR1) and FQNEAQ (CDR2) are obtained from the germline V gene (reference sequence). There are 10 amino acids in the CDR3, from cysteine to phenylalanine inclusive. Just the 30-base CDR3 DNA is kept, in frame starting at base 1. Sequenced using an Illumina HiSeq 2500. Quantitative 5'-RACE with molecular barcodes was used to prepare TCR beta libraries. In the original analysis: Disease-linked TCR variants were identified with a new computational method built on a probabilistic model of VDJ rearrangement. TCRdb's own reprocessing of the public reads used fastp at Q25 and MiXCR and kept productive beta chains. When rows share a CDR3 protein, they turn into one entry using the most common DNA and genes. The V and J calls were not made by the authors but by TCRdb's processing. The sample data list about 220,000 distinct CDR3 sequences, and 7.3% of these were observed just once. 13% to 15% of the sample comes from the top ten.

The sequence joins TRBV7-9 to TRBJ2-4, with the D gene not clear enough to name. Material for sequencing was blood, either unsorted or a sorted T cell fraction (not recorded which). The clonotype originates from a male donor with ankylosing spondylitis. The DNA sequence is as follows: TGTGCCAGCAGCCCCTCGACTTGGGACTTC. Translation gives CASSPSTWDF.